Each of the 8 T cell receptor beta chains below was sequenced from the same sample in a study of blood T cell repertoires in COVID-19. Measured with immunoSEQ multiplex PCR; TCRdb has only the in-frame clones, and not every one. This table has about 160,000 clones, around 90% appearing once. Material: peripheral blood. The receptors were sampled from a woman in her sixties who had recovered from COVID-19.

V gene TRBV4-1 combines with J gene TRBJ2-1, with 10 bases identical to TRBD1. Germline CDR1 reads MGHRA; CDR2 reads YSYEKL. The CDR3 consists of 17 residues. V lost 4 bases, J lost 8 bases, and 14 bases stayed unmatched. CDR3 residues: CASSREGSGQGWYEQFF. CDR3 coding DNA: TGCGCCAGCAGCCGGGAGGGCTCGGGACAGGGGTGGTATGAGCAGTTCTTC.

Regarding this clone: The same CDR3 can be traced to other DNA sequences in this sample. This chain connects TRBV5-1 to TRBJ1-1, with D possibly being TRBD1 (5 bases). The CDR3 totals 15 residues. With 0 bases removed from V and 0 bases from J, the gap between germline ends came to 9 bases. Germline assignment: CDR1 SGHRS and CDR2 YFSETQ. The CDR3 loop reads CASSLGSGLNTEAFF. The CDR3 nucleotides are TGCGCCAGCAGCTTGGGTTCAGGGCTGAACACTGAAGCTTTCTTT.

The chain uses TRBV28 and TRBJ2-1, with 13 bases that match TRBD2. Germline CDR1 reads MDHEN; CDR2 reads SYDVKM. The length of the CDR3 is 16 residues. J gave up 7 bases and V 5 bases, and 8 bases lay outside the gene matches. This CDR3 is CASSLLLAGGRNEQFF. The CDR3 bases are TGTGCCAGCAGTCTGTTACTAGCGGGGGGGCGAAATGAGCAGTTCTTC.

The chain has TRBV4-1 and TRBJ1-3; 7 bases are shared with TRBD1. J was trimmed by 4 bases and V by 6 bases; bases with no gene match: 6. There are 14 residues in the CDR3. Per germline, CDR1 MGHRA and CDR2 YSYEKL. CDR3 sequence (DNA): TGCGCCAGCAGGGCAGGGGGTACAGGAAACACCATATATTTT. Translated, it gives CASRAGGTGNTIYF.

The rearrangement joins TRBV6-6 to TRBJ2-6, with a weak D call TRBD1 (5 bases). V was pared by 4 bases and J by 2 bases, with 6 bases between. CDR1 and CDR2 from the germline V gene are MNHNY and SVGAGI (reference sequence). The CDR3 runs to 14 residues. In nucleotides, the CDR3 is TGTGCCAGCAGTTCGACAGCTGGGGCCAACGTCCTGACTTTC. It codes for CASSSTAGANVLTF.

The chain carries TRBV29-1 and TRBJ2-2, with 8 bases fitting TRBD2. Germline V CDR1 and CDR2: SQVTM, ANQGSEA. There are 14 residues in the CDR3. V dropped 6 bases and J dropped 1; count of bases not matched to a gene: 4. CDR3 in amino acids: CSVGLAVNTGELFF. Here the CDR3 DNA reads TGCAGCGTCGGACTAGCAGTGAACACCGGGGAGCTGTTTTTT.

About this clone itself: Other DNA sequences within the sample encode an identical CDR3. CDR3: CASSLQGAGQPQHF. CDR3 bases: TGTGCCAGCAGCCTACAGGGGGCTGGGCAGCCCCAGCATTTT. The chain has TRBV3-1 (or the pseudogene TRBV3-2) and TRBJ1-5; the match to TRBD1 covers 9 bases. CDR3 length: 14 residues. Germline V gene lookup returns CDR1 LGHDT and CDR2 YNNKEL (reference sequence). With V trimmed by 4 bases and J by 7 bases, 5 bases remained unmatched.

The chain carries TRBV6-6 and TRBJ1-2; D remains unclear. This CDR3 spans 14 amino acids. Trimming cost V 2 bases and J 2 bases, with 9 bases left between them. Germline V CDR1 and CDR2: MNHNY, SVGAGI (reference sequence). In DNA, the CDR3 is TGTGCCAGCAGTTACGACACATACAACTATGGCTACACCTTC. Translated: CASSYDTYNYGYTF.